The 5 T cell receptor beta chains listed next were all sequenced from one sample in a study of blood T cell repertoires in COVID-19. TCRdb's copy holds only in-frame clones and misses some; the assay was immunoSEQ multiplex PCR. The sample contains tens of thousands of clones, roughly 91% of which appear only once. The specimen sequenced was peripheral blood. These receptors came from a man in his 70s with active or convalescent COVID-19.

The chain employs TRBV10-3 and TRBJ1-5, with 8 bases fitting TRBD1. Germline lookup yields CDR1 ENHRY and CDR2 SYGVKD. The V gene end was trimmed by 0 bases and the J gene end by 15 bases; junction bases not matched to a gene: 7. The length of the CDR3 is 13 residues. CDR3: CAISESVDRALHF. CDR3 sequence (DNA): TGTGCCATCAGTGAGTCCGTGGACAGGGCCTTGCATTTT.

The V and J genes are TRBV4-3 and TRBJ2-3, with 12 bases matching TRBD2. CDR3 length equals 18 residues. Trimming cost V 0 bases and J 1 base; bases outside gene matches: 5. CDR1 is LGHNA, CDR2 YSLEER, per germline. Here the CDR3 DNA reads TGCGCCAGCAGCCAAGAACTAGCGGGAGGCCCGGGCACAGATACGCAGTATTTT. It translates to CASSQELAGGPGTDTQYF.

The chain links TRBV7-3 to TRBJ2-1; possible D gene TRBD1, 6 bases. This CDR3 contains 14 residues. Trimming took 4 bases from V and 10 from J, leaving 17 bases between them. The germline V gene has CDR1 SGHTA and CDR2 FQGTGA. Here the CDR3 DNA reads TGTGCCAGCAGCTCTCAAGCCCGCCAGGGGGAGCAGTTCTTC. Amino acid sequence: CASSSQARQGEQFF.

The rearrangement joins TRBV4-2 to TRBJ2-1; 9 bases are shared with TRBD2. The V gene end was trimmed by 5 bases and the J gene end by 4 bases; junction bases not matched to a gene: 15. CDR3 size: 18 residues. Germline lookup yields CDR1 LGHNA and CDR2 YNFKEQ. The CDR3 region has the DNA TGTGCCAGCAGCACACAATCCCCCGCTAGCGGGGAATACAATGAGCAGTTCTTC. This codes for CASSTQSPASGEYNEQFF.

The chain uses TRBV4-3 and TRBJ2-2; the match to TRBD2 covers 9 bases. The junction had 8 bases not matched to a gene; V was cut back by 2 bases and J by 1 base. Germline-derived CDR1 and CDR2 are LGHNA and YSLEER. CDR3 length: 18 residues. The CDR3 here is CASSQNPVTSGNTGELFF. In DNA, the CDR3 is TGCGCCAGCAGCCAAAATCCCGTGACTAGCGGGAACACCGGGGAGCTGTTTTTT.